The rows below give T cell receptor beta chains drawn from one sample of a study of graft-versus-host responses after intestinal transplantation. Using immunoSEQ multiplex PCR, the repertoire was profiled, and TCRdb retains in-frame clones only, with some absent. The sample lists roughly 85,000 clones, 85% to 95% occurring once. These receptors are not linked to any known antigen. This sample comprised unstimulated CD8+ T cells sorted from spleen or lymph node cells, obtained before transplant. All receptors derive from a human donor who was the organ donor for an intestinal transplant. The CDR3 runs from the conserved cysteine through the conserved F or W. D genes are given only for firm matches. Not every row has a clone size; where given, it reads once, few, many or a size class.

J gene,V gene,clone size,D gene,CDR3 DNA,CDR3 protein
TRBJ1-2,TRBV27,once,NA,TGTGCCAGCAGTTTATTTACAGGGTGGGGCTACACCTTC,CASSLFTGWGYTF
TRBJ2-7,TRBV4-1,NA,NA,TGCGCCAGCAGCCAAGATGAGGCAGGATCCTACGAGCAGTACTTC,CASSQDEAGSYEQYF
TRBJ2-3,TRBV4-1,NA,NA,TGCGCCAGCAGCCCCCTATATAACTCCTATCATACGCAGTATTTT,CASSPLYNSYHTQYF
TRBJ1-2,TRBV27,once,NA,TGTGCCAGCAGTTTTTCCGGGACTGGATATGGCTACACCTTC,CASSFSGTGYGYTF
TRBJ2-1,TRBV11-3,NA,NA,TGTGCCAGCAGCTGGGGGGAAGACAATGAGCAGTTCTTC,CASSWGEDNEQFF
TRBJ2-7,TRBV6-1,NA,NA,TGTGCCAGCAGTATCGGGGGGCCCTACGAGCAGTACTTC,CASSIGGPYEQYF
TRBJ1-1,TRBV5-1,NA,NA,TGCGCCAGCAGCTTGGCACAGGGCACTGAAGCTTTCTTT,CASSLAQGTEAFF
TRBJ2-5,TRBV30,NA,NA,TGTGCCTGGAGTATCAGGGGAGAGACCCAGTACTTC,CAWSIRGETQYF
TRBJ2-7,TRBV13,NA,NA,TGTGCCAGCAGCTTAGGCCAGGGGGGGAGCTCCTACGAGCAGTACTTC,CASSLGQGGSSYEQYF
TRBJ1-1,TRBV7-8,NA,TRBD1,TGTGCCAGCAGCCCAGGGACAGGGAACGGTGAAGCTTTCTTT,CASSPGTGNGEAFF
TRBJ2-7,TRBV9,NA,TRBD2,TGTGCCAGCAGCGCCCGGACTAGCGGGAGTTTCGACGAGCAGTACTTC,CASSARTSGSFDEQYF
TRBJ2-3,TRBV9,NA,TRBD2,TGTGCCAGCAGGGGACTAGCGGGAGGGCCGATAGATACGCAGTATTTT,CASRGLAGGPIDTQYF
TRBJ2-3,TRBV5-1,NA,NA,TGCGCCAGCAGCTTCGGGGTTGGGGCAGATACGCAGTATTTT,CASSFGVGADTQYF
TRBJ2-5,TRBV27,NA,NA,TGTGCCAGCAGTTTAATCGGTGGCGGGGAGACCCAGTACTTC,CASSLIGGGETQYF
TRBJ2-6,TRBV6-5,NA,NA,TGTGCCAGCAGTTACGGGGAGTTGGGGGGGGCCAACGTCCTGACTTTC,CASSYGELGGANVLTF
TRBJ2-1,TRBV11-2,once,NA,TGTGCCAGCAGCTTAATCCCTCCCCAGCAGCGCGGGGACACTGAGCAGTTCTTC,CASSLIPPQQRGDTEQFF
TRBJ2-1,TRBV10-3,NA,TRBD2,TGTGCCATCAGTGAATCGCGGGAGCTTGATGAGCAGTTCTTC,CAISESRELDEQFF
TRBJ1-5,TRBV13,NA,NA,TGTGCCAGCAGCTCAGATCGGGATAGCAATCAGCCCCAGCATTTT,CASSSDRDSNQPQHF